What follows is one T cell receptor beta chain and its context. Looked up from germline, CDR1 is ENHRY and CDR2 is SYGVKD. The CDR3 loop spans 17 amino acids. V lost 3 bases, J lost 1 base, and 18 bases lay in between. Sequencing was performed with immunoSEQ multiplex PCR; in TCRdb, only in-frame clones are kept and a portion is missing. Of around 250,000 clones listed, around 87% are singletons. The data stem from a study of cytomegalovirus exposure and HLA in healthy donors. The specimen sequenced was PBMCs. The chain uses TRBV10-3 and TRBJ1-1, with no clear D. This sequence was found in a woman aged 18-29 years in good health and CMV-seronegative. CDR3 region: CAISDTNKGRGNTEAFF. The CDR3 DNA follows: TGTGCCATCAGTGATACCAACAAAGGCCGGGGGAACACTGAAGCTTTCTTT.